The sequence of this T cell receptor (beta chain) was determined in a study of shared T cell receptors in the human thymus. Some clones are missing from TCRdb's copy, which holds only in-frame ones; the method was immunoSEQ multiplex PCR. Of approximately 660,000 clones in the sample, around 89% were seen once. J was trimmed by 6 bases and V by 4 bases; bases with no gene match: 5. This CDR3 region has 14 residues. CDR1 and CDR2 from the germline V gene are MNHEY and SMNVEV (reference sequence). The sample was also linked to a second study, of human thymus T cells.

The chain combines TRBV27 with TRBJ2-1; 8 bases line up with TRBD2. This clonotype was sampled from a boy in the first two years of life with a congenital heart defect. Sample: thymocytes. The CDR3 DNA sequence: TGTGCCAGCAGTTCTCCCAGCGGGAGCAATGAGCAGTTCTTC. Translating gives CASSSPSGSNEQFF.